These 2 T cell receptor beta chains were sequenced from one sample in a study of blood T cell repertoires in COVID-19 (TCRdb year 2020). Libraries came from the immunoSEQ multiplex PCR assay. TCRdb provides this immuneACCESS table in a form limited to in-frame rearrangements. Some clones are lacking; in checked studies, under half of them reflect an unresolved V gene, and why the rest are absent is not known. This sample holds about 56,000 clones; 80% to 90% were observed only once. 20% to 25% of the sample lies in the top ten. The source material was peripheral blood. The receptors were gathered from a human donor in a cohort sampled during active COVID-19.

The chain joins TRBV3-1 (or the pseudogene TRBV3-2) to TRBJ2-2; 9 bases align to TRBD2. The CDR3 extends over 17 amino acids. The V gene end was trimmed by 4 bases and the J gene end by 0 bases; junction bases not matched to a gene: 6. Germline V gene sequence: CDR1 LGHDT, CDR2 YNNKEL (reference sequence). The CDR3: CASSPLAGTANTGELFF. The DNA of the CDR3 is TGTGCCAGCAGCCCACTAGCGGGTACCGCGAACACCGGGGAGCTGTTTTTT.

V and J are TRBV12-3 or TRBV12-4 and TRBJ1-1, with TRBD1 matching 7 bases. This CDR3 region has 13 residues. V lost 3 bases to trimming and J lost 11 bases; unmatched junction nucleotides: 9. Here the CDR3 DNA reads TGTGCCAGCAGTTTGACAGGGCGGGATAGGGCTTTCTTT. Protein: CASSLTGRDRAFF.